This TCR beta chain is from a study of a mutant IDH1 vaccine in newly diagnosed glioma. Study-level points and caveats: Changes to the top peripheral T cell clonotypes appeared unrelated to pseudoprogression.

The time point was: week 5, during vaccination. The content of each vaccine dose was 300 ug of mutant IDH1 20-mer peptide, and topical imiquimod accompanied it. Between the trimmed V and J ends, which lost 0 bases and 2 bases, there was a span of 8 bases. The CDR3 covers 14 residues. Germline CDR1 is SGDLS and CDR2 is YYNGEE. This clone was counted between two and nine times. Antigen: not known. Only in-frame clones appear in the TCRdb table, and some are missing; sequencing was by immunoSEQ multiplex PCR. The sample includes 39,000 or so clones, 70% to 80% of them seen just once. This chain connects TRBV9 to TRBJ1-2; D might be TRBD1 (5 bases). Source: PBMCs, taken from a glioma patient whose treatment included an IDH1 peptide vaccine. This sequence was found in a man between 40 and 49 years old with glioma. The CDR3, as DNA: TGTGCCAGCAGCGTAGGGCGGGGGAACTATGGCTACACCTTC. Protein: CASSVGRGNYGYTF.